These T cell receptor beta chains were read from a single sample in a study of control samples from healthy donors and cancer patients. Using immunoSEQ multiplex PCR, the repertoire was profiled, and TCRdb retains in-frame clones only, with some absent. In the table there are about 100,000 clones, roughly 92% of which are singletons. Sequenced material: blood. The receptors shown here come from a human donor in good health. The donor label of this sample is uncertain. Both conserved end residues are part of each CDR3. D genes are given only for firm matches. Only some rows state a clone size, as once, few, many or a class for expanded clones.

TRBJ2-7 - TRBD1 TRBV6-2/TRBV6-3 CASSQPGQGYEQYF TGTGCCAGCAGTCAGCCGGGACAGGGGTACGAGCAGTACTTC
TRBJ2-2 - TRBD1 TRBV19 CASRGQGTGELFF TGTGCTAGTAGGGGACAGGGTACCGGGGAGCTGTTTTTT
TRBJ1-3 - TRBD1 TRBV10-2 CASMDRGRGIRNTIYF TGCGCCAGCATGGACAGGGGGCGCGGGATCAGAAACACCATATATTTT
TRBJ2-3 - - TRBV20-1 CSASLITDTQYF TGCAGTGCTAGTTTGATCACAGATACGCAGTATTTT
TRBJ2-3 - - TRBV12-1 CASSFPTSGSTDTQYF TGTGCCAGCAGCTTCCCGACTAGTGGGAGCACAGATACGCAGTATTTT
TRBJ1-1 - - TRBV5-1 CASSLVFGSEAFF TGCGCCAGCAGCTTGGTTTTCGGGAGTGAAGCTTTCTTT
TRBJ1-2 - - TRBV3-1/TRBV3-2 CASSQSRVGYTF TGTGCCAGCAGCCAATCCAGGGTCGGCTACACCTTC
TRBJ2-2 - - TRBV4-3 CASSQDRAGWSTGELFF TGCGCCAGCAGCCAAGATCGAGCAGGGTGGAGCACCGGGGAGCTGTTTTTT
TRBJ2-3 - TRBD1 TRBV5-1 CASSRGQGPPDTQYF TGCGCCAGCAGCAGAGGACAGGGCCCTCCAGATACGCAGTATTTT
TRBJ2-3 - - TRBV6-6 CASSYVSSSTDTQYF TGTGCCAGCAGTTACGTGTCCTCTAGCACAGATACGCAGTATTTT
TRBJ1-4 - - TRBV27 CASSRGQEINEKLFF TGTGCCAGCAGTCGCGGACAAGAAATCAATGAAAAACTGTTTTTT
TRBJ1-1 - - TRBV29-1 CSGIMGVEAFF TGCAGCGGGATCATGGGAGTTGAAGCTTTCTTT
TRBJ1-1 - - TRBV2 CASSPGGIGTEAFF TGTGCCAGCAGCCCAGGAGGGATAGGCACTGAAGCTTTCTTT
TRBJ1-2 - TRBD1 TRBV18 CASSLSTGRGYTF TGTGCCAGCTCATTATCGACAGGGAGAGGCTACACCTTC
TRBJ1-5 - - TRBV3-1/TRBV3-2 CASSRTENNQPQHF TGTGCCAGCAGCCGGACAGAAAACAATCAGCCCCAGCATTTT
TRBJ1-6 once - TRBV3-1/TRBV3-2 CASSQDGYSYNSPLHF TGTGCCAGCAGCCAAGATGGATACTCCTATAATTCACCCCTCCACTTT
TRBJ1-3 - - TRBV18 CASSPNSGNTIYF TGTGCCAGCTCACCAAACAGCGGAAACACCATATATTTT